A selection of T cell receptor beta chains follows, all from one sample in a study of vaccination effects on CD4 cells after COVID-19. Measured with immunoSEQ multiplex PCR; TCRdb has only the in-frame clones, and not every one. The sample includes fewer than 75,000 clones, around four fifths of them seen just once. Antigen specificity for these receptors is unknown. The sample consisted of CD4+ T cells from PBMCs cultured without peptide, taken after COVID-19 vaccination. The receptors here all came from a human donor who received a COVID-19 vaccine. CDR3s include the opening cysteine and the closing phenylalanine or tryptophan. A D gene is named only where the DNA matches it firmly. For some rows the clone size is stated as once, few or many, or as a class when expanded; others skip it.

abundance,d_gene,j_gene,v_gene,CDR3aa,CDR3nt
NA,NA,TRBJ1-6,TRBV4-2,CASSQGDGDDSPLHF,TGTGCCAGCAGCCAAGGGGACGGGGATGATTCACCCCTCCACTTT
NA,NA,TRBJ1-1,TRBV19,CASSIDWGTEAFF,TGTGCCAGTAGTATAGATTGGGGGACTGAAGCTTTCTTT
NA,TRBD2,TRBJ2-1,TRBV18,CASSALAGPYNEQFF,TGTGCCAGCTCAGCCCTAGCGGGACCCTACAATGAGCAGTTCTTC
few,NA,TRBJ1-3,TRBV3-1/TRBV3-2,CASSQGAGNTIYF,TGTGCCAGCAGCCAAGGGGCAGGAAACACCATATATTTT
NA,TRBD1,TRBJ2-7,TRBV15,CATSRDPGGSYEQYF,TGTGCCACCAGCAGAGACCCAGGGGGATCCTACGAGCAGTACTTC
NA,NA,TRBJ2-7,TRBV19,CASSIRGRGLDEQYF,TGTGCCAGTAGTATAAGAGGACGGGGGCTTGACGAGCAGTACTTC
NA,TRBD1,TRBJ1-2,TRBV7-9,CASSLAATGDDYGYTF,TGTGCCAGCAGCCTAGCTGCTACAGGGGATGACTATGGCTACACCTTC
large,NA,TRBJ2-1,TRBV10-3,CAISQVAPNEQFF,TGTGCCATCAGCCAGGTAGCCCCCAATGAGCAGTTCTTC
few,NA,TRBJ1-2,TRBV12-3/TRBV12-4,CASSLFRGYTF,TGTGCCAGCAGTTTATTTCGCGGCTACACCTTC
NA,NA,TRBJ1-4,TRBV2,CASSDRVLGEKLFF,TGTGCCAGCAGTGATAGGGTACTAGGTGAAAAACTGTTTTTT
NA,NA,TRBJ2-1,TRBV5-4,CASSLGGPGSYNEQFF,TGTGCCAGCAGTTTGGGGGGGCCGGGCTCCTACAATGAGCAGTTCTTC
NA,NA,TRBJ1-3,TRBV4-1,CASSLVMGAGNTIYF,TGCGCCAGCAGCCTGGTCATGGGGGCTGGAAACACCATATATTTT
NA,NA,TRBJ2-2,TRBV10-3,CAISESQRTTGTGELFF,TGTGCCATCAGTGAGTCGCAGAGGACAACGGGCACCGGGGAGCTGTTTTTT
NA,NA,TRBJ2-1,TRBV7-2,CASSLMNNEQFF,TGTGCCAGCAGCCTCATGAACAATGAGCAGTTCTTC
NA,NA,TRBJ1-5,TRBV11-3,CASKDSQRGNQPQHF,TGTGCCAGCAAAGACTCGCAACGCGGCAATCAGCCCCAGCATTTT
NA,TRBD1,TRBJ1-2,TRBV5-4,CASSGKDRGFDYGYTF,TGTGCCAGCAGCGGAAAAGACAGGGGCTTTGACTATGGCTACACCTTC
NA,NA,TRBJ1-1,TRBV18,CASSPTPVMNTEAFF,TGTGCCAGCTCACCAACGCCAGTTATGAACACTGAAGCTTTCTTT